This T cell receptor (beta chain) was captured by sequencing in a study of blood T cell repertoires in COVID-19. Study context: From the United States, Italy and Spain came samples of acute and convalescent COVID-19.

Germline CDR1 reads SSHAT; CDR2 reads FNYEAQ (reference sequence). The trim removed 5 bases at V and 5 bases at J, leaving 11 bases unmatched. The CDR3 is 16 residues long. The data were produced by immunoSEQ multiplex PCR, yet TCRdb's version contains in-frame clones alone and is incomplete. Of roughly 150,000 clones in the sample, roughly 93% were seen once. This clonotype was sampled from a man aged 18 to 30 with COVID-19, enrolled during active disease. The rearrangement uses TRBV7-7 and TRBJ2-2; TRBD1 aligns across 7 bases. The sequencing input was peripheral blood. CDR3 DNA: TGTGCCAGCAGCCTCGACAGGGTCGGCGTGACCGGGGAGCTGTTTTTT. Protein product: CASSLDRVGVTGELFF. Variable domain in full (rest from reference TRBV7-7 and TRBJ2-2): GAGVSQSPRYKVTKRGQDVTLRCDPISSHATLYWYQQALGQGPEFLTYFNYEAQPDKSGLPSDRFSAERPEGSISTLTIQRTEQRDSAMYRCASSLDRVGVTGELFFGEGSRLTVL.